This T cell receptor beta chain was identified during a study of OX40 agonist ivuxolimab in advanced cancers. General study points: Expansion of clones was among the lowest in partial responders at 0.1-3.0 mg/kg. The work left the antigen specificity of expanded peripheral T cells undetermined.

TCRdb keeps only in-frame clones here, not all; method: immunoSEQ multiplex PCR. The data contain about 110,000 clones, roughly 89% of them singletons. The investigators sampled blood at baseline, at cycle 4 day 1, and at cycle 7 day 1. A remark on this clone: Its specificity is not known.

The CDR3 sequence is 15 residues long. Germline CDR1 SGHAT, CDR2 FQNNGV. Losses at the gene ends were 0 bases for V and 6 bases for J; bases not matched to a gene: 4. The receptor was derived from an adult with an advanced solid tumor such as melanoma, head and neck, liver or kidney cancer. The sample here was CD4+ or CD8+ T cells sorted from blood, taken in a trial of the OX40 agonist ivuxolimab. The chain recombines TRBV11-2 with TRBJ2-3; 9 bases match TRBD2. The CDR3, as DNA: TGTGCCAGCAGCTTAGAGCGGGGGGGTATGGATACGCAGTATTTT. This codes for CASSLERGGMDTQYF.